Below, 6 T cell receptor beta chains from the same sample are listed, as sequenced in a study of CD8+CD57+ T cells in acquired aplastic anemia. TCR beta VDJ combinations and CDR3 sequences were profiled from genomic DNA. One entry per CDR3 protein results from TCRdb running MiXCR on the reads. Of over 45,000 distinct CDR3 sequences listed, about 73% were seen once; the top ten hold roughly 34%. Sequenced input: sorted CD4+, CD8+, or CD8+CD57+ T cells (not recorded which) from PBMCs. These receptors originate from a human donor in good health, serving as a control.

At least ten counts were recorded for this clonotype. CDR3: CAWETGGNTEAFF. CDR3 coding DNA: TGTGCCTGGGAGACAGGGGGGAACACTGAAGCTTTCTTT. The chain recombines TRBV30 with TRBJ1-1, with 9 bases fitting TRBD1. This CDR3 region has 13 residues. V gave up 5 bases and J gave up 1 base; unmatched junction bases: 2. Per the germline V gene, CDR1 is GTSNPN and CDR2 is SVGIG (reference sequence). The full variable domain, in which reference TRBV30 and TRBJ1-1 provide the parts outside the CDR3, is SQTIHQWPATLVQPVGSPLSLECTVEGTSNPNLYWYRQAAGRGLQLLFYSVGIGQISSEVPQNLSASRPQDRQFILSSKKLLLSDSGFYLCAWETGGNTEAFFGQGTRLTVV.

The chain uses TRBV7-9 and TRBJ2-7; the D is unclear. The CDR3 length is 12 residues. Germline V gene data show CDR1 as SEHNR and CDR2 as FQNEAQ (reference sequence). V lost 5 bases and J lost 6, with 11 bases in between. The CDR3 region is CASSPSSGEQYF. As DNA, the CDR3 is TGTGCCAGCAGCCCCTCCTCGGGCGAGCAGTACTTC. The full variable domain, in which reference TRBV7-9 and TRBJ2-7 provide the parts outside the CDR3, is DTGVSQNPRHKITKRGQNVTFRCDPISEHNRLYWYRQTLGQGPEFLTYFQNEAQLEKSRLLSDRFSAERPKGSFSTLEIQRTEQGDSAMYLCASSPSSGEQYFGPGTRLTVT.

The V call is TRBV29-1, the J call TRBJ2-5, with D maybe TRBD2 (6 bases). V was trimmed by 2 bases and J by 2 bases, leaving 12 bases between them. The CDR3 contains 14 residues. Looked up from germline, CDR1 is SQVTM and CDR2 is ANQGSEA. CDR3 residues: CSVELAGIQETQYF. DNA of the CDR3: TGCAGCGTTGAATTGGCGGGGATACAAGAGACCCAGTACTTC.

With respect to this clonotype: The junction and the germline gene differ at one end; a read error may be behind it. The chain has TRBV10-3 and TRBJ2-7; a possible D gene is TRBD2 (6 bases). The CDR3 runs to 16 residues. In germline, CDR1 is ENHRY, CDR2 SYGVKD. CDR3 sequence reads: CAISGAGHNSSYEQYF. The CDR3, as DNA: TGTGCCATTAGTGGGGCGGGGCACAACTCCTCCTACGAGCAGTACTTC.

This rearrangement joins TRBV7-9 to TRBJ1-1; maybe TRBD1 (5 bases). CDR1 is SEHNR, CDR2 FQNEAQ, per germline (reference sequence). This CDR3 spans 13 amino acids. V lost 1 base and J lost 9, with 12 bases in between. The CDR3 DNA reads TGTGCCAGCAGCTTAGAAGGGGCACCCCAAGCTTTCTTT. It yields the protein CASSLEGAPQAFF.

In this sample, this clonotype turned up a few times. The chain employs TRBV10-3 and TRBJ1-3; TRBD1 is a possible D gene (5 bases). The V end lost 4 bases, the J end lost 2 bases, and 9 bases lay between the germline ends. There are 14 residues in the CDR3. Germline CDR1 reads ENHRY; CDR2 reads SYGVKD. CDR3 nucleotide sequence: TGTGCCATCAGTGTCAGGGCACCTGGAAACACCATATATTTT. It is translated as CAISVRAPGNTIYF.